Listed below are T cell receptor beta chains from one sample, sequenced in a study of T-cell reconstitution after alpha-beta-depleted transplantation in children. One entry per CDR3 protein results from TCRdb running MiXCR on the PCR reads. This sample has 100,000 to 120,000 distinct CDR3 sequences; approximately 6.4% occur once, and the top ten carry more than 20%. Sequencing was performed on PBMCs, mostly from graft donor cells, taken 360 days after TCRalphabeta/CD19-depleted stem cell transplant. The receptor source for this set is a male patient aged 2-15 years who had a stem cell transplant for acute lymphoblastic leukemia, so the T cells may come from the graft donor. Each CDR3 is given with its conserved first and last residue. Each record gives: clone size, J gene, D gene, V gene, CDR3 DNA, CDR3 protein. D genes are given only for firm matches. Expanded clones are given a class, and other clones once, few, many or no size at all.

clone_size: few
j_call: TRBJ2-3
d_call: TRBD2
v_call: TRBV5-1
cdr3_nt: TGCGCCAGCAGCTTGAGGACTAGCGGGACTAGCACAGATACGCAGTATTTT
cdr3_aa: CASSLRTSGTSTDTQYF

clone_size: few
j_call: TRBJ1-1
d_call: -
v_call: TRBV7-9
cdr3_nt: TGTGCCAGCAGCTCGGGACGGGGCACTGAAGCTTTCTTT
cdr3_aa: CASSSGRGTEAFF

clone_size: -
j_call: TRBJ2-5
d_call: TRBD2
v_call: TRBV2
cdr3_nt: TGTGCCAGCACTCGGGGGGTCCGGCCAGGGAGCCGCGGGACCCAGTACTTC
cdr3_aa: CASTRGVRPGSRGTQYF

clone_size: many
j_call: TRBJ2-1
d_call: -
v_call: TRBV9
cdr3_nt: TGTGCCAGCAGCTCCCGTATAGGTACTCCCAGCGGTAGCTCCTACAATGAGCAGTTCTTC
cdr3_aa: CASSSRIGTPSGSSYNEQFF

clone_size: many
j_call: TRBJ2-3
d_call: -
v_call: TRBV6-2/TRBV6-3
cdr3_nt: TGTGCCAGCAGTCCCGTCTCAAAGGGCACAGATACGCAGTATTTT
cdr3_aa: CASSPVSKGTDTQYF

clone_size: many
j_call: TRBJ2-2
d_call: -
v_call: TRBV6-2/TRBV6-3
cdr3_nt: TGTGCCAGCAGTTACCCGAAATGGCAGGGATGGACCGGGGAGCTGTTTTTT
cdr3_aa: CASSYPKWQGWTGELFF

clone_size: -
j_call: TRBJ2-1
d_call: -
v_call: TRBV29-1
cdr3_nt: TGCGGCGTTGTACAGGTTTACAATGAGCAGTTCTTC
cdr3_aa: CGVVQVYNEQFF

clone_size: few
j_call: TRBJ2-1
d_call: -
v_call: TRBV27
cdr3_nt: TGTGCCAGCAGCTGGGGAGCAGCCTACAATGAGCAGTTCTTC
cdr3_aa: CASSWGAAYNEQFF

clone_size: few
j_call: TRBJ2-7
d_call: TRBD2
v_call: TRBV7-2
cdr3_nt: TGTGCCAGCAGCTGGGGACTAGCGGGTCCCTACGAGCAGTACTTC
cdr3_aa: CASSWGLAGPYEQYF

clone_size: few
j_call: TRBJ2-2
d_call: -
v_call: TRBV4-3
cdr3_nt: TGCGCCAGCAGCCAAGGGGCGCGGGAGAACACCGGGGAGCTGTTTTTT
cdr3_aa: CASSQGARENTGELFF

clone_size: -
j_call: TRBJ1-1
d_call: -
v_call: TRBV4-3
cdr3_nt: TGCGCCAGCAGCCAAGATCGGGCGGCGAACACTGAAGCTTTCTTT
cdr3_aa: CASSQDRAANTEAFF

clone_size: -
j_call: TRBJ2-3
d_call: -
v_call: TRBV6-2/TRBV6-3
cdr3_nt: TGTGCCAGCAGTTACTTGGGGGAGTGGAGCCCAGATACGCAGTATTTT
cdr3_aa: CASSYLGEWSPDTQYF

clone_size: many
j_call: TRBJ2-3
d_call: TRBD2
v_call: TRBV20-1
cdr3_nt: TGCAGTGCTATTCGACTAGCGGGTAGCACAGATACGCAGTATTTT
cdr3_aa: CSAIRLAGSTDTQYF